This record covers a single TCR beta chain. The sample belongs to a study of cytomegalovirus exposure and HLA in healthy donors. V lost 4 bases, J lost 4 bases, and 17 bases lay in between. The CDR3 is made up of 15 amino acids. Germline CDR1 is SGHTS and CDR2 is YDEGEE. Donors came from a validation cohort of 90 to 150 subjects, distinct from the first 666-subject cohort. Generated by immunoSEQ multiplex PCR, the TCRdb table keeps only in-frame clones and is missing some. This repertoire shows 200,000 or so clones, around 83% found once; its top ten account for 13%. This receptor was obtained from a woman between 25 and 40 years old in good health and CMV-seropositive. Sequenced material: PBMCs. This rearrangement joins TRBV5-8 to TRBJ1-2; possible D gene TRBD1, 5 bases. Here the CDR3 reads CASSPLSDSIYGYTF. CDR3 nucleotide sequence: TGTGCCAGCAGCCCCCTCTCCGACAGCATCTATGGCTACACCTTC. The entire variable domain, with the rest obtained from reference TRBV5-8 and TRBJ1-2, is as follows: EAGVTQSPTHLIKTRGQQATLRCSPISGHTSVYWYQQALGLGLQFLLWYDEGEERNRGNFPPRFSGRQFPNYSSELNVNALELEDSALYLCASSPLSDSIYGYTFGSGTRLTVV.